Below, 28 T cell receptor beta chains from the same sample are listed, as sequenced in a study of Ad26.COV2.S vaccination and SARS-CoV-2 variants. Measured with immunoSEQ multiplex PCR; TCRdb has only the in-frame clones, and not every one. The sample includes over 400,000 clones, 92% of them seen just once. Sample treatment: around 19 received Ad26.COV2.S at low or high dose, single or two shots; about 5 received placebo; per-sample allocation not given. Specimens were obtained on day 63 following the first vaccine or placebo injection. This material consisted of peripheral blood, taken in a trial of Ad26.COV2.S vaccine versus placebo. These receptors were obtained from a person aged 18 to 65 who received the Ad26.COV2.S COVID-19 vaccine or a placebo.

CDR3 amino acids: CATSDSAGQRYTQYF. In nucleotides, the CDR3 is TGTGCCACCAGTGATTCGGCGGGGCAGCGATATACGCAGTATTTT. V and J are TRBV24-1 and TRBJ2-3; TRBD2 might be the D (6 bases). V dropped 2 bases and J dropped 7 bases, with 15 bases sitting between them. The CDR3 loop spans 15 amino acids. Germline values: CDR1 KGHDR, CDR2 SFDVKD.

The chain employs TRBV3-1 (or the pseudogene TRBV3-2) and TRBJ1-1; possibly TRBD1 for D (6 bases). Germline V lookup: CDR1 LGHDT, CDR2 YNNKEL (reference sequence). The CDR3 extends over 14 amino acids. The V gene lost 6 bases and the J gene lost 1 base, with 12 bases spanning the gap. The CDR3 coding sequence is TGTGCCAGCAGGCCGGGACACCAGAACACTGAAGCTTTCTTT. This translates into CASRPGHQNTEAFF.

The chain combines TRBV27 with TRBJ2-1; TRBD2 matches 13 bases. Germline V gives CDR1 MNHEY, CDR2 SMNVEV (reference sequence). The trim removed 6 bases at V and 4 bases at J, leaving 6 bases unmatched. CDR3 length equals 16 residues. CDR3 loop: CASSLAGLAGYNEQFF. The DNA of the CDR3 is TGTGCCAGCAGCTTGGCGGGACTAGCGGGGTACAATGAGCAGTTCTTC.

This clone came up a few times. This rearrangement joins TRBV7-9 to TRBJ2-2; D gene unclear. In germline, CDR1 is SEHNR, CDR2 FQNEAQ (reference sequence). The V and J ends lost 5 bases and 2 bases respectively, with 0 bases between them. The CDR3 spans 11 residues. The CDR3 region is CASSNTGELFF. The CDR3 region has the DNA TGTGCCAGCAGCAACACCGGGGAGCTGTTTTTT.

The CDR3 region has the DNA TGTGCCACCAGCAGAGATAATCTTAGGACAGGGAGAGACTACGAGCAGTACTTC. It is translated as CATSRDNLRTGRDYEQYF. The chain employs TRBV15 and TRBJ2-7; 8 bases fit TRBD1. Trimming removed 0 bases from V and 3 bases from J; junction bases left unmatched: 13. CDR1 is LNHNV and CDR2 is YYDKDF in the germline V gene (reference sequence). The CDR3 loop spans 18 amino acids.

The rearrangement uses TRBV7-2 and TRBJ1-5; no clear D. Trimming stripped 2 bases from V and 4 bases from J, with 6 bases between. The CDR3 consists of 13 residues. The V gene's germline CDR1 is SGHTA and CDR2 FQGNSA. The CDR3 nucleotides read TGTGCCAGCAGCTTAAACATTAATCAGCCCCAGCATTTT. Translation gives CASSLNINQPQHF. The variable domain in full, completed from reference TRBV7-2 and TRBJ1-5, reads GAGVSQSPSNKVTEKGKDVELRCDPISGHTALYWYRQSLGQGLEFLIYFQGNSAPDKSGLPSDRFSAERTGGSVSTLTIQRTQQEDSAVYLCASSLNINQPQHFGDGTRLSIL.

This rearrangement joins TRBV7-2 to TRBJ2-3, with D tentatively TRBD2 (7 bases). The CDR3 runs to 16 residues. The germline V gene has CDR1 SGHTA and CDR2 FQGNSA. Trimming left V 5 bases short and J 4 bases short, with 19 bases between. CDR3 sequence (DNA): TGTGCCAGCAGCCCAAGGGGGGGCAACTTCCCAGATACGCAGTATTTT. This codes for CASSPRGGNFPDTQYF. The whole variable domain, remainder taken from reference TRBV7-2 and TRBJ2-3, is GAGVSQSPSNKVTEKGKDVELRCDPISGHTALYWYRQSLGQGLEFLIYFQGNSAPDKSGLPSDRFSAERTGGSVSTLTIQRTQQEDSAVYLCASSPRGGNFPDTQYFGPGTRLTVL.

V gene TRBV18 combines with J gene TRBJ2-1; D not resolved. V was clipped by 6 bases and J by 6 bases, with 9 bases between them. The germline CDR1 and CDR2 sequences are KGHSH and LQKENI. The CDR3 runs 12 residues. CDR3 sequence reads: CASSRTSNEQFF. CDR3 coding DNA: TGTGCCAGCTCTCGGACCTCCAATGAGCAGTTCTTC.

This clone has just one count. One junction end does not reproduce the germline sequence, and a read error may be involved. This same CDR3 is encoded by further DNA sequences in the sample. This chain uses TRBV6-5 with TRBJ2-2; D gene unclear. Germline CDR1 MNHEY, CDR2 SVGAGI. The CDR3 runs 15 residues. The CDR3 protein is CASRLSLGYAGELFF. The CDR3, as DNA: TGCGCCAGCAGGCTGAGTTTGGGTTACGCCGGGGAGCTGTTTTTT.

The rearrangement joins TRBV19 to TRBJ1-2; 10 nucleotides match TRBD1. In germline, CDR1 is LNHDA, CDR2 SQIVND (reference sequence). With 5 bases clipped from V and 8 bases from J, the junction kept 8 bases outside the gene matches. This CDR3 region has 14 residues. Here the CDR3 reads CASSFTGTGEGYTF. Written as DNA, the CDR3 is TGTGCCAGTAGTTTCACTGGGACAGGGGAGGGCTACACCTTC. The full variable domain, rest sourced from reference TRBV19 and TRBJ1-2, is DGGITQSPKYLFRKEGQNVTLSCEQNLNHDAMYWYRQDPGQGLRLIYYSQIVNDFQKGDIAEGYSVSREKKESFPLTVTSAQKNPTAFYLCASSFTGTGEGYTFGSGTRLTVV.

As to this clone: At one end the junction does not follow the germline gene, possibly because of a read error. V usage is TRBV9 and J usage is TRBJ1-3; a weak D match, TRBD1 (6 bases). CDR3 length equals 16 residues. Per germline, CDR1 SGDLS and CDR2 YYNGEE. DNA for the CDR3: TGTGCCAGCAGCGGTACAGGGCACGACTCTGGAAGCACCATATATTTT. Its protein is CASSGTGHDSGSTIYF.

This clone was seen a few times. V usage is TRBV29-1 and J usage is TRBJ2-7; 11 bases map to TRBD2. The germline gives CDR1 SQVTM, CDR2 ANQGSEA. The V and J ends lost 6 bases and 2 bases, in that order; junction bases with no gene match: 6. CDR3 length equals 14 residues. CDR3 residues: CSVDSGGGTYEQYF. The CDR3 region has the DNA TGCAGCGTCGATAGCGGGGGGGGAACCTACGAGCAGTACTTC.

The CDR3 DNA follows: TGTGCCAGCAGCCAAGAATCCGGGGGGGTGCATGAGCAGTTCTTC. Translation gives CASSQESGGVHEQFF. This chain links TRBV3-1 (or the pseudogene TRBV3-2) with TRBJ2-1, with TRBD2 matching 8 bases. The J segment lost 8 bases and the V segment lost 0 bases, leaving 6 bases of the junction unmatched. Germline CDR1 is LGHDT and CDR2 is YNNKEL (reference sequence). CDR3 size: 15 residues.

The chain links TRBV28 to TRBJ2-1; the D gene is possibly TRBD1 (5 bases). Deletions cut 7 bases from V and 8 bases from J, with 12 bases between. Germline CDR1 MDHEN, CDR2 SYDVKM. The CDR3 spans 12 residues. The CDR3 region has the DNA TGTGCCAGCATAGGGGAAACGCATGAGCAGTTCTTC. As protein: CASIGETHEQFF.

A single count supports this clone. The rearrangement links TRBV21-1 to TRBJ1-4. TRBV21-1 is labeled a pseudogene. The CDR3 totals 14 residues. CDR3 bases: TGTGCCAGCCAGGGACCGCTCGAGGATGAAAAACTGTTTTTT. It specifies CASQGPLEDEKLFF.

This rearrangement joins TRBV3-1 (or the pseudogene TRBV3-2) to TRBJ1-5, with TRBD1 as a possible D gene (6 bases). V was cut by 4 bases and J by 4 bases, with 11 bases left in between. The CDR3 spans 14 residues. The germline CDR1 and CDR2 sequences are LGHDT and YNNKEL (reference sequence). In DNA, the CDR3 is TGTGCCAGCAGCCGGACAGTCGGTAATCAGCCCCAGCATTTT. Protein sequence: CASSRTVGNQPQHF.

A note on this clone: This sample also contains other DNA sequences that code for the same CDR3. The V gene is TRBV11-2, the J gene TRBJ2-7, with D possibly TRBD1 on 5 matching bases. V lost 1 base to trimming and J lost 4 bases, with 11 bases between them. The CDR3 runs 14 residues. CDR1 and CDR2 from the germline V gene are SGHAT and FQNNGV. CDR3 in DNA: TGTGCCAGCAGCTTAGTCGCAGGGCCGTACGAGCAGTACTTC. This sequence encodes CASSLVAGPYEQYF.

The genes are TRBV19 and TRBJ2-7, with TRBD1 matching over 11 bases. From germline, CDR1 is LNHDA and CDR2 SQIVND (reference sequence). J lost 2 bases, V lost 7 bases, and 4 bases had no gene match. This CDR3 spans 14 amino acids. The CDR3 DNA is TGTGCCAGTACCCCGGGACAGGGGGCCTACGAGCAGTACTTC. Its protein is CASTPGQGAYEQYF.

The chain has TRBV15 and TRBJ1-5; D unclear. This CDR3 region has 17 residues. Germline V gene data show CDR1 as LNHNV and CDR2 as YYDKDF (reference sequence). The ends were cut back, 0 bases at V and 2 bases at J, with 14 bases in the middle. CDR3 protein: CATSRDSRHTGNQPQHF. The CDR3 bases are TGTGCCACCAGCAGAGATTCGCGGCATACGGGCAATCAGCCCCAGCATTTT.

This clone appeared a few times. This chain links TRBV6-1 with TRBJ1-6; 7 nucleotides agree with TRBD1. CDR1 and CDR2 from the germline V gene are MNHNS and SASEGT. The CDR3 totals 16 residues. Trimming took 4 bases from V and 7 from J; bases not matched to a gene: 10. The CDR3: CASSAQQGSGNSPLHF. As DNA, the CDR3 is TGTGCCAGCAGTGCTCAACAGGGGTCGGGAAATTCACCCCTCCACTTT.

The V call is TRBV24-1, the J call TRBJ2-1, with 11 bases lining up with TRBD1. The junction had 11 bases not matched to a gene; V was cut back by 3 bases and J by 8 bases. This CDR3 spans 17 amino acids. Germline V gives CDR1 KGHDR, CDR2 SFDVKD. The CDR3 reads CATSDPTSPGQGDEQFF. CDR3 nucleotide sequence: TGTGCCACCAGTGATCCAACGTCACCGGGACAGGGGGATGAGCAGTTCTTC.

The chain recombines TRBV14 with TRBJ2-1; 11 bases agree with TRBD2. The germline gives CDR1 SGHDN, CDR2 FVKESK. Trimming cost V 6 bases and J 0 bases; bases outside gene matches: 4. This CDR3 spans 16 amino acids. CDR3 DNA: TGTGCCAGCAGTCTACTAGCGGGGGTCTCCTACAATGAGCAGTTCTTC. Protein product: CASSLLAGVSYNEQFF.

V and J are TRBV6-1 and TRBJ1-6; D gene ambiguous. Germline CDR1 reads MNHNS; CDR2 reads SASEGT. The CDR3 has 13 amino acids. V lost 0 bases, J lost 10 bases, and 7 bases lay in between. CDR3 coding DNA: TGTGCCAGCAGTGAAGCTGAACAGTCACCCCTCCACTTT. The encoded protein is CASSEAEQSPLHF.

This clone was found once. This chain joins TRBV3-1 (or the pseudogene TRBV3-2) and TRBJ2-2, with TRBD2 matching 8 bases. Germline V gene data show CDR1 as LGHDT and CDR2 as YNNKEL (reference sequence). The CDR3 contains 15 residues. V was clipped by 3 bases and J by 3 bases; unmatched bases: 3. CDR3 sequence: CASSHGSGDTGELFF. The CDR3 region has the DNA TGTGCCAGCAGCCATGGTAGCGGGGACACCGGGGAGCTGTTTTTT.

The J gene is TRBJ2-2, the V gene TRBV7-8; D is undetermined. The V gene's germline CDR1 is SGHVS and CDR2 FQNEAQ. CDR3 size: 13 residues. The germline V and J ends were trimmed by 1 base and 7 bases, with 7 bases remaining between them. The CDR3 bases are TGTGCCAGCAGCTTAGTGGCGAACGGGGAGCTGTTTTTT. This codes for CASSLVANGELFF.

The J gene is TRBJ2-7, the V gene TRBV4-1; 14 positions agree with TRBD2. Germline V CDR1 and CDR2: MGHRA, YSYEKL. V was pared by 5 bases and J by 6 bases, with 6 bases of the junction left unmatched. The CDR3 is 15 residues long. The CDR3 DNA reads as TGCGCCAGCAGCGTCACCGGGACTAGCGGGGGCGAGCAGTACTTC. Translation gives CASSVTGTSGGEQYF.

The V gene is TRBV6-2 or TRBV6-3, the J gene TRBJ2-3, with 11 bases lining up with TRBD2. This CDR3 contains 16 residues. CDR1 is MNHEY and CDR2 is SVGEGT in the germline V gene. V dropped 4 bases and J dropped 3; count of bases not matched to a gene: 6. CDR3 DNA: TGTGCCAGCAGTTCCCGGACTAGCGGGTTGACAGATACGCAGTATTTT. This gives the protein CASSSRTSGLTDTQYF.

In its sample, this clone was seen a few times. The gene calls are TRBV5-4 and TRBJ2-1; unclear D gene. Germline V gene lookup returns CDR1 SGHNT and CDR2 YYREEE (reference sequence). V lost 1 base, J lost 1 base, and 6 bases lay in between. The CDR3 loop spans 14 amino acids. CDR3 loop: CASSLYGSYNEQFF. CDR3 coding DNA: TGTGCCAGCAGCTTGTATGGATCCTACAATGAGCAGTTCTTC.